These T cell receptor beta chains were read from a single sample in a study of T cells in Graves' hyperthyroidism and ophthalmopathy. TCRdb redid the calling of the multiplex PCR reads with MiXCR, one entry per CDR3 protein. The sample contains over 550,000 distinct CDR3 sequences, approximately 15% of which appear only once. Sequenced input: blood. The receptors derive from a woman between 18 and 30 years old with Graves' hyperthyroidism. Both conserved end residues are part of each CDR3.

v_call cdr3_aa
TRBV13 CASRVRGITDTQYF
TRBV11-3 CASSLGFGEDNEQFF
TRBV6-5 CASSYSRGRNYGYTF
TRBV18 CASSPLGRGSDYGYTF
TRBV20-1 CSARDGQFSETQYF
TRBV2 CASKSTYYNEQFF
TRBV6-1 CANRIPGQIYGYTF
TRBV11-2 CASSLVGTGHEQFF
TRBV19 CASSWTGERAQHF
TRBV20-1 CSAPGTGFLNTEAFF